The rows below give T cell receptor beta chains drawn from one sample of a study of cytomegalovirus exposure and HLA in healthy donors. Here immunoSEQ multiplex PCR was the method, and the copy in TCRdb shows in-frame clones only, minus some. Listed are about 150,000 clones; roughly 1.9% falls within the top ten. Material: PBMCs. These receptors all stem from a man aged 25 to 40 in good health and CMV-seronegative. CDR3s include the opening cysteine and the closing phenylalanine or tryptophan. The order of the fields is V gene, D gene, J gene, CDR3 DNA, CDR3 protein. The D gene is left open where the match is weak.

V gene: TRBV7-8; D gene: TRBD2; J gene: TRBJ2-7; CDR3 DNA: TGTGCCAGCAGCTTAGTACCAATTGGACTAGCGGGAGGGTTTGCCTACGAGCAGTACTTC; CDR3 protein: CASSLVPIGLAGGFAYEQYF
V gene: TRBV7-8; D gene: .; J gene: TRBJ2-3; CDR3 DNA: TGTGCCAGCAGCTTAGACTTCCTTGGCACAGATACGCAGTATTTT; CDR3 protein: CASSLDFLGTDTQYF
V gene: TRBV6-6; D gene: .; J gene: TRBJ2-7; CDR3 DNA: TGTGCCAGCAGTTACCAGGGGCCCGCCTCCTACGAGCAGTACTTC; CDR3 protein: CASSYQGPASYEQYF
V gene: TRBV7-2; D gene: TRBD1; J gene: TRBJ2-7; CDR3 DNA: TGTGCCAGCAGAATTACAGGACAGGGGGGCTACGAGCAGTACTTC; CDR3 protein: CASRITGQGGYEQYF
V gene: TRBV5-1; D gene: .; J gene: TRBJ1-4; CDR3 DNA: TGCGCCAGCAGCTTGGCAGGATCTAATGAAAAACTGTTTTTT; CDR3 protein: CASSLAGSNEKLFF
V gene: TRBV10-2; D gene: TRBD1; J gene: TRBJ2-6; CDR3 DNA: TGCGCCAGCAGCCGGGACAGGGGGCTATCTGGGGCCAACGTCCTGACTTTC; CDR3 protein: CASSRDRGLSGANVLTF
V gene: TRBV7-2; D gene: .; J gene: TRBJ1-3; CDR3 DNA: TGTGCCAGCAGCCCCCTCTCTGGAAACACCATATATTTT; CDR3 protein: CASSPLSGNTIYF
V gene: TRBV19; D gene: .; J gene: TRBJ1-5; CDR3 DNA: TGTGCCAGTAGGGGCCCCATGAATCAGCCCCAGCATTTT; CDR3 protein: CASRGPMNQPQHF
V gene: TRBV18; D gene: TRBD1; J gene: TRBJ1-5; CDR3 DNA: TGTGCCAGCTCACCTATGGACAGGGGGCTATCGCCCCAGCATTTT; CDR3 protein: CASSPMDRGLSPQHF
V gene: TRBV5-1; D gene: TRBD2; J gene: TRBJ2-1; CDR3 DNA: TGCGCCAGCAGCCCGGGACTAGCGGGAGACCGGGGTGAGCAGTTCTTC; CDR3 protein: CASSPGLAGDRGEQFF
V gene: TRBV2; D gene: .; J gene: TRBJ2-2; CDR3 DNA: TGTGCCAACCGGGAGTTGCTTAGCACCGGGGAGCTGTTTTTT; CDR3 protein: CANRELLSTGELFF
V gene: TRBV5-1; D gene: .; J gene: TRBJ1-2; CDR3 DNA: TGCGCCAGCAGAGCGACAGCGAACTATGGCTACACCTTC; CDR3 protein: CASRATANYGYTF
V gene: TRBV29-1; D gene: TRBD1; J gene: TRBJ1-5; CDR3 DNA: TGCAGCGTTGAGCCGGGACAGGGGAATCAGCCCCAGCATTTT; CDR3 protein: CSVEPGQGNQPQHF
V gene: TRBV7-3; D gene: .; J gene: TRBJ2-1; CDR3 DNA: TGTGCCAGCAGCCCGGCGTCCGGGATTGGAGGCAATGAGCAGTTCTTC; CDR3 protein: CASSPASGIGGNEQFF
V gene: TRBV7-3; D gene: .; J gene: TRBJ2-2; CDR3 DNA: TGTGCCAGCAGCCCTAACAGAGGACAGAGTGAGCTGTTTTTT; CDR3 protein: CASSPNRGQSELFF
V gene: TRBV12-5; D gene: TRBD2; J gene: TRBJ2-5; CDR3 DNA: TGTGCTAGTGGTTTGGTAGGCGGGACTAGCGGGAGGGCCGGGGAGACCCAGTACTTC; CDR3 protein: CASGLVGGTSGRAGETQYF
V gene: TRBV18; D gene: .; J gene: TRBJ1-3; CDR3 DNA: TGTGCCAGCTCATCTCAACAGGGTACCTCTGGAAACACCATATATTTT; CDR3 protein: CASSSQQGTSGNTIYF
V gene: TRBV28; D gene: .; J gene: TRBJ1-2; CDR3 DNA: TGTGCCAGCTCGCCCGCGGACAGAGCGGACTATGGCTACACCTTC; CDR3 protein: CASSPADRADYGYTF
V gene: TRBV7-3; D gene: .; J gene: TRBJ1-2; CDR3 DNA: TGTGCCAGCAGCTTAGGGCAGGGGATTGGCTACACCTTC; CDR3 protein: CASSLGQGIGYTF
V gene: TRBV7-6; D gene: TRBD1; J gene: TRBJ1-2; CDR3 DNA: TGTGCCAGCAGCTTATCCACGACAGGGGACCGGTATGGCTACACCTTC; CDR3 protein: CASSLSTTGDRYGYTF
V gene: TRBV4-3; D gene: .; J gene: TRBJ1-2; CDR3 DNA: TGCGCCAGCAGCCAAGATCACAGTTCCTATGGCTACACCTTC; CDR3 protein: CASSQDHSSYGYTF
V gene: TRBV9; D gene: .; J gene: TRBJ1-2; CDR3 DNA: TGTGCCAGCAGCGCCCCCCAGGGGTATGGCTACACCTTC; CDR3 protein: CASSAPQGYGYTF
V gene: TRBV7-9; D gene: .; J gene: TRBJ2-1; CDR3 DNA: TGTGCCAGCAGCTTAGGGGCAGACAATGAGCAGTTCTTC; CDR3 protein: CASSLGADNEQFF
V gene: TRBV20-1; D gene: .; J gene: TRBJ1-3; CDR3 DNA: TGCAGTGCTAGATCAGGAAACACCATATATTTT; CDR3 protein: CSARSGNTIYF
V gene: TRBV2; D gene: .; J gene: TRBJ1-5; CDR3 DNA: TGTGCCAGCAGGCTAGGGAGTAGCAATCAGCCCCAGCATTTT; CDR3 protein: CASRLGSSNQPQHF
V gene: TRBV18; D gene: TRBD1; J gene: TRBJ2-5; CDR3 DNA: TGTGCCAGCTCACCACAGAGAACAGGGGATAGGTGGGAGACCCAGTACTTC; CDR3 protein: CASSPQRTGDRWETQYF
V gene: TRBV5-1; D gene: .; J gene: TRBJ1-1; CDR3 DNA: TGCGCCAGCAGCTCCTGGGGGGGCGAGACTGAAGCTTTCTTT; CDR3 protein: CASSSWGGETEAFF
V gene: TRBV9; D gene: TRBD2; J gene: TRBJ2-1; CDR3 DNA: TGTGCCAGCAGCGTAAACCCCCTACCCCCCAGACTAGCAGGGTCCAATGAGCAGTTCTTC; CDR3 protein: CASSVNPLPPRLAGSNEQFF
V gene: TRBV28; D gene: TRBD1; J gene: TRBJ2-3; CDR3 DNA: TGTGCCAGCAGAGACACGGGACAGGGGATCGTAGGGACAGATACGCAGTATTTT; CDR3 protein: CASRDTGQGIVGTDTQYF
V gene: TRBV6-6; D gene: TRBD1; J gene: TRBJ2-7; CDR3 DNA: TGTGCCAGCAGCCCGGACAGGTTAAGCTCCTACGAGCAGTACTTC; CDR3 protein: CASSPDRLSSYEQYF
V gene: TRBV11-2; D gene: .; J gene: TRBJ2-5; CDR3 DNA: TGTGCCAGCAGCGCACTTCCAGGGGTCGAGACCCAGTACTTC; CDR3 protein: CASSALPGVETQYF
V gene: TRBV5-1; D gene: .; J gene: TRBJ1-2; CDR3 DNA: TGCGCCAGCAGCTTGGACGACAGTCAGGGCTACACCTTC; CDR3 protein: CASSLDDSQGYTF
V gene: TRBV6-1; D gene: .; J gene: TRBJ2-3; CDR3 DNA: TGTGCCAGCAGTGAGAGGGCAGGCAAGGTTAGCACAGATACGCAGTATTTT; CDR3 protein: CASSERAGKVSTDTQYF
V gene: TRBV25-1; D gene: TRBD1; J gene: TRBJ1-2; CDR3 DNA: TGTGCCAGCAGTGAAAGTATTAGGACAGGGGGCGCGGGTGGCTACACCTTC; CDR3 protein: CASSESIRTGGAGGYTF
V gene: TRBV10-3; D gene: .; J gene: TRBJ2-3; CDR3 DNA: TGTGCCACCCAGGCCAGCACAGATACGCAGTATTTT; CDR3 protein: CATQASTDTQYF
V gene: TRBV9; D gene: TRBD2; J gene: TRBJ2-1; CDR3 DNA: TGTGCCAGCAGCGTAGTTGCGGGAGGGCGCCACAATGAGCAGTTCTTC; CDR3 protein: CASSVVAGGRHNEQFF
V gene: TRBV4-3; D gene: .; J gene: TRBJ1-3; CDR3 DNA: TGCGCCAGCAGCCAAGATCGGTTAGCAAACACCATATATTTT; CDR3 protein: CASSQDRLANTIYF
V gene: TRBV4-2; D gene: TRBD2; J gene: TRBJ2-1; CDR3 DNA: TGTGCCAGCAGCCAAGAATTGACTAGCGGAATCTACAATGAGCAGTTCTTC; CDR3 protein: CASSQELTSGIYNEQFF
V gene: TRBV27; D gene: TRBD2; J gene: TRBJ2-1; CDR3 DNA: TGTGCCAGCACCCCAGCGGGGACTAGCATCCACAATGAGCAGTTCTTC; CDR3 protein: CASTPAGTSIHNEQFF
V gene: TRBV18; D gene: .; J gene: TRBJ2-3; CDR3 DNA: TGTGCCAGCTCACCCTCCACAGATACGCAGTATTTT; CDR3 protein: CASSPSTDTQYF